Listed below are T cell receptor beta chains from one sample, sequenced in a study of response to subunit inactivated influenza vaccine. TCRdb re-derived calls from the RT-PCR reads in MiXCR, one entry per CDR3 protein. The data show about 780,000 distinct CDR3 sequences, with about 18% seen just once and approximately 11% held by the top ten. This specimen consisted of PBMCs from blood, obtained approximately 5 days after vaccination. The origin of the receptors is a man aged 45-60 years who received an inactivated influenza vaccine. Each CDR3 is given with its conserved first and last residue. The order of the fields is J gene, V gene, D gene, clone size, CDR3 protein, CDR3 DNA. D genes are given only for firm matches. Clone size, where shown, is once, few, many, or a class for clones that have expanded.

J gene: TRBJ2-1; V gene: TRBV12-3/TRBV12-4; D gene: -; clone size: -; CDR3 protein: CASSPRGHNEQFF; CDR3 DNA: TGTGCCAGCAGCCCCAGGGGCCACAATGAGCAGTTCTTC
J gene: TRBJ2-1; V gene: TRBV30; D gene: -; clone size: few; CDR3 protein: CAWHTLGSEQFF; CDR3 DNA: TGTGCCTGGCACACCCTAGGGAGTGAGCAGTTCTTC
J gene: TRBJ2-6; V gene: TRBV5-6; D gene: -; clone size: many; CDR3 protein: CASSSARAPGANVLTF; CDR3 DNA: TGTGCCAGCAGCTCCGCCCGAGCGCCTGGGGCCAACGTCCTGACTTTC
J gene: TRBJ2-1; V gene: TRBV7-2; D gene: -; clone size: -; CDR3 protein: CASSLYGGVNEQFF; CDR3 DNA: TGTGCCAGCAGCTTATACGGGGGAGTAAATGAGCAGTTCTTC
J gene: TRBJ1-5; V gene: TRBV30; D gene: -; clone size: -; CDR3 protein: CAWGGNSNQPQHF; CDR3 DNA: TGTGCCTGGGGAGGAAATAGCAATCAGCCCCAGCATTTT
J gene: TRBJ2-2; V gene: TRBV12-3/TRBV12-4; D gene: -; clone size: many; CDR3 protein: CASSLGPQSPGELFF; CDR3 DNA: TGTGCCAGCAGTTTGGGACCCCAATCACCGGGGGAGCTGTTTTTT
J gene: TRBJ2-5; V gene: TRBV4-2; D gene: -; clone size: few; CDR3 protein: CASSQAQGPGETQYF; CDR3 DNA: TGTGCCAGCAGCCAAGCGCAGGGGCCGGGAGAGACCCAGTACTTC
J gene: TRBJ2-3; V gene: TRBV4-2; D gene: -; clone size: -; CDR3 protein: CASSPQGGWGAAWGTDTQYF; CDR3 DNA: TGTGCCAGCAGCCCCCAGGGGGGATGGGGAGCGGCCTGGGGCACAGATACGCAGTATTTT
J gene: TRBJ2-7; V gene: TRBV6-2/TRBV6-3; D gene: TRBD1; clone size: -; CDR3 protein: CASTEDRGHEQYF; CDR3 DNA: TGTGCCAGCACCGAGGACAGGGGCCACGAGCAGTACTTC
J gene: TRBJ2-7; V gene: TRBV20-1; D gene: TRBD1; clone size: few; CDR3 protein: CSAIRTGAGYEQYF; CDR3 DNA: TGCAGTGCTATTAGGACAGGGGCGGGCTACGAGCAGTACTTC
J gene: TRBJ2-3; V gene: TRBV7-9; D gene: -; clone size: few; CDR3 protein: CASSLGTHSTDTQYF; CDR3 DNA: TGTGCCAGCAGCTTAGGGACCCATAGCACAGATACGCAGTATTTT
J gene: TRBJ2-1; V gene: TRBV3-1; D gene: -; clone size: -; CDR3 protein: CASSQVRMGSYNEQFF; CDR3 DNA: TGTGCCAGCAGCCAAGTTCGAATGGGTTCCTACAATGAGCAGTTCTTC
J gene: TRBJ1-5; V gene: TRBV6-1; D gene: -; clone size: many; CDR3 protein: CASRTGQFSNQPQHF; CDR3 DNA: TGTGCCAGCAGGACCGGACAGTTTAGCAATCAGCCCCAGCATTTT
J gene: TRBJ1-2; V gene: TRBV2; D gene: -; clone size: few; CDR3 protein: CASSVAGGGYTF; CDR3 DNA: TGTGCCAGCAGTGTGGCAGGCGGAGGCTACACCTTC